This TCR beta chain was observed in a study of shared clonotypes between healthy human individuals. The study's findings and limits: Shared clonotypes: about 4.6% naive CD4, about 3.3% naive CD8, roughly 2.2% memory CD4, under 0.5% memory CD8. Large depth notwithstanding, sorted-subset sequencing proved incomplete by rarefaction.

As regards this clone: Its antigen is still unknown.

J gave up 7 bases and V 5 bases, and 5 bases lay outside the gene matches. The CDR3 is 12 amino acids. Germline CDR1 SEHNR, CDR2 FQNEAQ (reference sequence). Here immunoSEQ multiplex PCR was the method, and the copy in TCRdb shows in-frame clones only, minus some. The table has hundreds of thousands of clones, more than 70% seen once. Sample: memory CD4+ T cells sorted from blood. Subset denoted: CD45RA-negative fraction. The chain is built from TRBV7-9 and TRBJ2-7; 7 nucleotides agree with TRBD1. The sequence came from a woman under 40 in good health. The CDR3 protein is CASSRGQSEQYF. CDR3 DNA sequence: TGTGCCAGCAGCAGGGGACAGTCAGAGCAGTACTTC.